This T cell receptor beta chain came from a study of shared clonotypes between healthy human individuals. Germline lookup yields CDR1 MGHRA and CDR2 YSYEKL. The CDR3 runs 16 residues. Concerning this clone itself: The junction departs from germline at one end; a sequencing error may be responsible.

Using immunoSEQ multiplex PCR, the repertoire was profiled, and TCRdb retains in-frame clones only, with some absent. Among approximately 460,000 clones listed, around 77% were seen once. All donors qualified as healthy HIV-negative adults and had experienced no recent acute infections or vaccinations. This TCR derives from a woman aged 35 to 49 in good health. Some clones in this sample may be carry-over from other donors' samples. The specimen was PBMCs. This chain connects TRBV4-1 to TRBJ2-7, with D maybe TRBD2 (6 bases). The DNA of the CDR3 is TGTGCCAGCAGCCCGGGGATGCGGGACTCTTCCTACGAGCAGTACTTC. Residues: CASSPGMRDSSYEQYF.